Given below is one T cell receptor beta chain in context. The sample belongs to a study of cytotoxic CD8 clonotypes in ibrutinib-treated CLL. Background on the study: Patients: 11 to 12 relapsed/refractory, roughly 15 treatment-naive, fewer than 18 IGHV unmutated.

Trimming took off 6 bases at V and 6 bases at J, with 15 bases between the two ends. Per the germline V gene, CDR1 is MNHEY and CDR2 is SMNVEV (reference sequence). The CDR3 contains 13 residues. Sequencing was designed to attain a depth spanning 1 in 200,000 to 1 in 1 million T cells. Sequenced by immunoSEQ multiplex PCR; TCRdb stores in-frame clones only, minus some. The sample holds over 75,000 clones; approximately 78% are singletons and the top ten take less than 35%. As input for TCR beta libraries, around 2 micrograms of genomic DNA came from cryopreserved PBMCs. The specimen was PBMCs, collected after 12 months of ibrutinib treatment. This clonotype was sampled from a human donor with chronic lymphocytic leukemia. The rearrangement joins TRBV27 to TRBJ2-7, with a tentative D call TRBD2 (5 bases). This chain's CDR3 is CASRPRVVLEQYF. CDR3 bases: TGTGCCAGCAGACCGAGGGTAGTCCTCGAGCAGTACTTC.